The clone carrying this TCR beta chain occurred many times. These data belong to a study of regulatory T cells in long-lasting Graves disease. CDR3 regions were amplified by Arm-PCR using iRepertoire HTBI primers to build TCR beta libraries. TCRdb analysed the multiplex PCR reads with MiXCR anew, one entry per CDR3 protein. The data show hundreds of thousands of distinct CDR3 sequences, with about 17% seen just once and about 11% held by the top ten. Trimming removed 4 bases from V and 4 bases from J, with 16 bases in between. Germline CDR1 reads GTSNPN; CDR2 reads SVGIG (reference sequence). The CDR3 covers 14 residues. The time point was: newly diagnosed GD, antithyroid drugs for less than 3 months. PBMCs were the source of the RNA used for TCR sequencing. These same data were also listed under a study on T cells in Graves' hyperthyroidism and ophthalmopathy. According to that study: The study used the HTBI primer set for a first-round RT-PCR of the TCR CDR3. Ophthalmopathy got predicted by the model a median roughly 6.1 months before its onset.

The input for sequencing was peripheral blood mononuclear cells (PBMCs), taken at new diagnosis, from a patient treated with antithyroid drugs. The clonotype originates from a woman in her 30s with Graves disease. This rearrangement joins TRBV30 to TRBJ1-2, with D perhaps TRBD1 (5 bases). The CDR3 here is CAWIQGLATYGYTF. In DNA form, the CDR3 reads TGTGCCTGGATCCAGGGCCTTGCGACCTATGGCTACACCTTC.